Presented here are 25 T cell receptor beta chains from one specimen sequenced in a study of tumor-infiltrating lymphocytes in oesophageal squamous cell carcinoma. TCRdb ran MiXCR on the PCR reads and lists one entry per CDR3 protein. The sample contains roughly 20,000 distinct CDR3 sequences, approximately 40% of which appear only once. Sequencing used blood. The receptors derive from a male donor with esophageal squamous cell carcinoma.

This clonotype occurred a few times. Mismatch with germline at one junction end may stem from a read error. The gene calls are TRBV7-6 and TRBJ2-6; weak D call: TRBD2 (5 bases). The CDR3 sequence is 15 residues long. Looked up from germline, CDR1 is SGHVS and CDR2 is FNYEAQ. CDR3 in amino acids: CASSRSLVSYNEQFF. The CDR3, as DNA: TGTGCCAGCAGCCGTTCACTAGTGAGTTACAATGAGCAGTTCTTT.

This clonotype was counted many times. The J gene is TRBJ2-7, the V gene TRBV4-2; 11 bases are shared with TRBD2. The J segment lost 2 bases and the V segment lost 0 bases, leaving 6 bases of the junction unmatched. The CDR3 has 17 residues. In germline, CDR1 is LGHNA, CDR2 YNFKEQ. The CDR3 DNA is TGTGCCAGCAGCCAAGATAAGGGTAGCGGGGGGGCCTACGAGCAGTACTTC. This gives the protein CASSQDKGSGGAYEQYF.

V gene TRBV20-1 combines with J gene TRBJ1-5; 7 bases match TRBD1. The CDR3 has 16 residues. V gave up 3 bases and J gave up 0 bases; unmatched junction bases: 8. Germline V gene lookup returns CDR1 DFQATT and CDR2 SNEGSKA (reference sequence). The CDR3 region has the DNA TGCAGTGCTAGTCTCCCGGGACAGTCTAGCAATCAGCCCCAGCATTTT. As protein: CSASLPGQSSNQPQHF.

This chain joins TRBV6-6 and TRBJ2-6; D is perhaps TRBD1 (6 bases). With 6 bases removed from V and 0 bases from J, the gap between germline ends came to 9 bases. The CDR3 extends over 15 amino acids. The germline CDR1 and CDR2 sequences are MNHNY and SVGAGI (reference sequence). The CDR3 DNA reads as TGTGCCAGCAGAGTACAGGGCTCTGGGGCCAACGTCCTGACTTTC. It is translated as CASRVQGSGANVLTF.

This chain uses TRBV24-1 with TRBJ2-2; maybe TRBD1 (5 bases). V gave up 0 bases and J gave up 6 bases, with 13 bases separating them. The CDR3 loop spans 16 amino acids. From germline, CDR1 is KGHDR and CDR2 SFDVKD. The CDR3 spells CATSDLSGFYPGELFF. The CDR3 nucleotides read TGTGCCACCAGTGATTTGTCAGGGTTTTATCCCGGGGAGCTGTTTTTT.

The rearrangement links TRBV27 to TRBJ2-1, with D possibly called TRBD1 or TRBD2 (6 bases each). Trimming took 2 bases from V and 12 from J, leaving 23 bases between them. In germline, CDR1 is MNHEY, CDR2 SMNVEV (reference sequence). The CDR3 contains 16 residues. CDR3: CASSLAGQRDADTQFF. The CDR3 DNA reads TGTGCCAGCAGTTTAGCGGGACAAAGGGATGCAGATACGCAGTTCTTC.

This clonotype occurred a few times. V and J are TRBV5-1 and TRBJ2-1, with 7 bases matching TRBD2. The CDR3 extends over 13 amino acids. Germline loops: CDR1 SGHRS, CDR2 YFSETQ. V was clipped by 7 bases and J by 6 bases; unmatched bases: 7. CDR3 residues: CASFITGGNEQFF. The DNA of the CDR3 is TGCGCCAGCTTCATTACGGGGGGCAATGAGCAGTTCTTC.

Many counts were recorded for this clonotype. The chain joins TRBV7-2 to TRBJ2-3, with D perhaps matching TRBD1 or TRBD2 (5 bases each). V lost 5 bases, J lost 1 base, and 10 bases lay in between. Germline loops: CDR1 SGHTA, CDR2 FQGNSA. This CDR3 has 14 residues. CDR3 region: CASSPLGRTDTQYF. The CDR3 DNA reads TGTGCCAGCAGCCCCTTGGGACGCACAGATACGCAGTATTTT.

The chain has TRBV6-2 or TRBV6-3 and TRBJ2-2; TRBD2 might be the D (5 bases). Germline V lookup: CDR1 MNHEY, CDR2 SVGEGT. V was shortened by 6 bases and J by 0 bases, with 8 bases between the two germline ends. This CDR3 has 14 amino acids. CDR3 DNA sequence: TGTGCCAGCAGAACGGGAACGAACACCGGGGAGCTGTTTTTT. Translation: CASRTGTNTGELFF.

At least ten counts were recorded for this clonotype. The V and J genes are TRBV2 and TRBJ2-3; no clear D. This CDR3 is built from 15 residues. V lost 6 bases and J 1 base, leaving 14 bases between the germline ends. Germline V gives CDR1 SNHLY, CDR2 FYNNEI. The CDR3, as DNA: TGTGCCAGCAGCGCCCTCATCTCGGGCACAGATACGCAGTATTTT. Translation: CASSALISGTDTQYF. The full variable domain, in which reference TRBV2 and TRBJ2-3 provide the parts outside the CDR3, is EPEVTQTPSHQVTQMGQEVILRCVPISNHLYFYWYRQILGQKVEFLVSFYNNEISEKSEIFDDQFSVERPDGSNFTLKIRSTKLEDSAMYFCASSALISGTDTQYFGPGTRLTVL.

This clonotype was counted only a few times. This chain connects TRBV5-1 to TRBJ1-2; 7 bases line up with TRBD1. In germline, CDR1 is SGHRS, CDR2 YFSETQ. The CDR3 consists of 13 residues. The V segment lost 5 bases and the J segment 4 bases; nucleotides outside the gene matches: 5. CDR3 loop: CASRAGTAYGYTF. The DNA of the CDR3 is TGCGCCAGCAGGGCAGGGACAGCCTATGGCTACACCTTC.

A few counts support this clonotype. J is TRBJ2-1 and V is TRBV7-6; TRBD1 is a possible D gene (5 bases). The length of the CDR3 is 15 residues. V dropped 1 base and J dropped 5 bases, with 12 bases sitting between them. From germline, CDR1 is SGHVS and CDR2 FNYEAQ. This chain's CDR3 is CASSLGGLVNNEQFF. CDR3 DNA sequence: TGTGCCAGCAGCTTAGGGGGCTTGGTCAACAATGAGCAGTTCTTC.

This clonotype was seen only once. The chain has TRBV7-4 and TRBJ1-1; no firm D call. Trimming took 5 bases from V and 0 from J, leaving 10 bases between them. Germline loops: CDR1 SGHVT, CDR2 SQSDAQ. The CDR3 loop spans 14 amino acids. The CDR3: CASSRMQLNTEAFF. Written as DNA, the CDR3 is TGTGCCAGCAGCCGAATGCAATTGAACACTGAAGCTTTCTTT.

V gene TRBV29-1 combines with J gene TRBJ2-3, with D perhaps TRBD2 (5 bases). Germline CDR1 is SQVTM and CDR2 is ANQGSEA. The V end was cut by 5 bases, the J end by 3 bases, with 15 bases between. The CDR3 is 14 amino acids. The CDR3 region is CSVSTPRGTDTQYF. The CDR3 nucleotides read TGCAGCGTTTCCACTCCCCGGGGAACAGATACGCAGTATTTT.

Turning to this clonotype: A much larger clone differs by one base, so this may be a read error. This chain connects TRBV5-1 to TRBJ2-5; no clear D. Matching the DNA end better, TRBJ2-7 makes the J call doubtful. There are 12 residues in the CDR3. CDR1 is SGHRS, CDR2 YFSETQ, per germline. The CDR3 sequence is CASPLQRGEQYF. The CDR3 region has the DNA TGCGCCAGCCCCCTTCAACGTGGCGAGCAGTACTTC.

CDR3: CASRPRERGSYNEQFF. As DNA, the CDR3 is TGTGCCAGCAGGCCCCGAGAGCGGGGGTCTTACAATGAGCAGTTCTTC. This rearrangement joins TRBV12-3 or TRBV12-4 to TRBJ2-5; 8 bases are shared with TRBD2. TRBJ2-1 matches the DNA end more closely, so the J call is doubtful. The CDR3 length is 16 residues.

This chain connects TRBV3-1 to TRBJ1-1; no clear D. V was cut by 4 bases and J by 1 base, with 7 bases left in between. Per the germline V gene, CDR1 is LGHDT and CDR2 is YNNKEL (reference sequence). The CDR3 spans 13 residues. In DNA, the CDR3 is TGTGCCAGCAGCCCGCGGGCGAACACTGAAGCTTTCTTT. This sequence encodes CASSPRANTEAFF.

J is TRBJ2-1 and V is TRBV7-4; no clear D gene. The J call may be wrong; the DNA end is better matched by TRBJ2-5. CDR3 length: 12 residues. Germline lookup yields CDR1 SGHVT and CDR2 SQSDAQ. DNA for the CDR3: TGTGCCAGCAGCTCCGAATGGGAGACCCAGTACTTC. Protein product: CASSSEWETQYF.

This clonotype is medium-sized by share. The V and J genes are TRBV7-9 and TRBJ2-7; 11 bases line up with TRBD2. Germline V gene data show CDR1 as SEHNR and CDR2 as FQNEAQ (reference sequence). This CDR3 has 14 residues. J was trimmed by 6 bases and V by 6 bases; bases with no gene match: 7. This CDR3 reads CASSTGTSGVEQYF. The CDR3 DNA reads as TGTGCCAGCAGTACCGGGACTAGCGGAGTCGAGCAGTACTTC. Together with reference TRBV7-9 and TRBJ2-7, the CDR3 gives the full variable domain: DTGVSQNPRHKITKRGQNVTFRCDPISEHNRLYWYRQTLGQGPEFLTYFQNEAQLEKSRLLSDRFSAERPKGSFSTLEIQRTEQGDSAMYLCASSTGTSGVEQYFGPGTRLTVT.

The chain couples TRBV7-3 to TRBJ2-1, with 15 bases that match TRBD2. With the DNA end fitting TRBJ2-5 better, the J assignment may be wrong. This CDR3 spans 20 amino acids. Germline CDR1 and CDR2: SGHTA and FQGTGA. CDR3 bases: TGTGCCGCTAGGGCAGGGGCTCGGACTAGCGGGAGGGCCGTGAGAGAGACCCAGTACTTC. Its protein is CAARAGARTSGRAVRETQYF.

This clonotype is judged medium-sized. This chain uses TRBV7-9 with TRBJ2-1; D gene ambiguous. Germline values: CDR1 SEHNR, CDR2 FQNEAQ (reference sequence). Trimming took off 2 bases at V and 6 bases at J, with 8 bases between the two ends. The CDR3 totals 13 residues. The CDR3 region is CASSLQAANEQFF. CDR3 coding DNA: TGTGCCAGCAGCTTACAGGCTGCCAATGAGCAGTTCTTC.

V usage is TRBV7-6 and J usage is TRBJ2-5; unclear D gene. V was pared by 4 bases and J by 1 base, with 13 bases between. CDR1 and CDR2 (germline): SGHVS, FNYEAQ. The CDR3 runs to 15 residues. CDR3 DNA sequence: TGTGCCAGCAGCTCCCGTGAGTGGGGCCAAGAGACCCAGTACTTC. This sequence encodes CASSSREWGQETQYF.

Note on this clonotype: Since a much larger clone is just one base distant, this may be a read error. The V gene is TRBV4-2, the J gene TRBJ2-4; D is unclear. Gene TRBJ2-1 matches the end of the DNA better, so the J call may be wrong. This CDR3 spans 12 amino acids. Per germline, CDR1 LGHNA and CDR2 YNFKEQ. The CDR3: CASSQDGYEQFF. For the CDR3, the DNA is TGTGCCAGCAGCCAAGACGGCTACGAGCAGTTCTTC.

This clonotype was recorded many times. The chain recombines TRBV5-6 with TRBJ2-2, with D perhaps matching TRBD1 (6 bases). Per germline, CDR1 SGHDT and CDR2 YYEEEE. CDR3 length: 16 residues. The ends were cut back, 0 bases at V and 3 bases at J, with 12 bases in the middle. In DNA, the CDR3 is TGTGCCAGCAGCTTGGCCCCAGGGGCCCACACCGGGGAGCTGTTTTTT. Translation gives CASSLAPGAHTGELFF.

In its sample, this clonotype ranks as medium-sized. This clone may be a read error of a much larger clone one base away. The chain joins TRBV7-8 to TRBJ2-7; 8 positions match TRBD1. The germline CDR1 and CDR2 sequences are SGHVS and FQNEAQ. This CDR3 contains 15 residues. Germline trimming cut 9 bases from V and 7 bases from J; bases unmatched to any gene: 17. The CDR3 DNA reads TGTGCCAGTCATGAATCAGGGGGCGCCTACAATGAGCAGTACTTC. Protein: CASHESGGAYNEQYF.